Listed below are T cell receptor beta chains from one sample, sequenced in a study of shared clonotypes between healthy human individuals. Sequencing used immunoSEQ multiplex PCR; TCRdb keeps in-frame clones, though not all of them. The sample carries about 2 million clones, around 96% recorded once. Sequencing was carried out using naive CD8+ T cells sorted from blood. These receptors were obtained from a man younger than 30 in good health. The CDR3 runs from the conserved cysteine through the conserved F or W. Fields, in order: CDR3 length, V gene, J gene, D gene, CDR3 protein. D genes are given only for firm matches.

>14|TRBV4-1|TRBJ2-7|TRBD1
CASSNRGLAYEQYF
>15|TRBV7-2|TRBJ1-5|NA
CASSLGVVGNQPQHF
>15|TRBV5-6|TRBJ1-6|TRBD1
CASSWGTGNNSPLHF
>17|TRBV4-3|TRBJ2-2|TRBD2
CASSQADQLAGGGELFF
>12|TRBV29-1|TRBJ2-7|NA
CSVDTGSYEQYF
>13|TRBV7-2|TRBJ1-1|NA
CASSLRVGAEAFF
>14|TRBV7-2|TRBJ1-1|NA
CASSLPGSLAEAFF
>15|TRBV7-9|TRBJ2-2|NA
CASSLGLENTGELFF
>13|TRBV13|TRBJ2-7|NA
CASSLEVRDEQYF
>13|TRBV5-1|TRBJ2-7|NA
CASSLEPRVEQYF
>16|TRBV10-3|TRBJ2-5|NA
CAISESPTGFGETQYF
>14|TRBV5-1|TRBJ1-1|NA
CASSYVGGNTEAFF
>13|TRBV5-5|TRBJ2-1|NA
CASSLGTLNEQFF
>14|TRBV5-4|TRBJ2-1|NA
CASSLALTYNEQFF
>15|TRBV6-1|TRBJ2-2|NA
CASSDDTLNTGELFF
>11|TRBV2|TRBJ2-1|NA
CATLSGNEQFF
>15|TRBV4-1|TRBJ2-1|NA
CASSQVRGQYNEQFF
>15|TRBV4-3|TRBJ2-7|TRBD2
CASSQIPSGTYEQYF
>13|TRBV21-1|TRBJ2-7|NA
CASSPGQLYEQYF
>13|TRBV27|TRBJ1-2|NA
CASSLSLGYGYTF
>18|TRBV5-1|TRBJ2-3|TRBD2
CASSLPTSGGRLADTQYF
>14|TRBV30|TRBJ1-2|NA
CAWGNYRGKGGYTF
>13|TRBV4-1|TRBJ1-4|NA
CASSQGGGEKLFF
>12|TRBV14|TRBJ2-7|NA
CASSQDMGEQYF
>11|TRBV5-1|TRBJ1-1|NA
CASSLGYEAFF
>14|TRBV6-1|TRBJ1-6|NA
CASVSAGPYSPLHF
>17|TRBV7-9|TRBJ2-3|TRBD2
CASSLAPVAGASSTQYF
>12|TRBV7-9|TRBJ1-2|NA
CASSANDYGYTF
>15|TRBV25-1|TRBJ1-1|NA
CASSEAVGVNTEAFF
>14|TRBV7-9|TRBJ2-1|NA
CASSPWTAGNEQFF
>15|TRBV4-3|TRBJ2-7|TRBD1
CASSPGTGVLVEQYF
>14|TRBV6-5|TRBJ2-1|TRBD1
CASSSGQGADEQFF
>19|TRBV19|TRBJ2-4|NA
CASSIGVWAQGLAKNIQYF
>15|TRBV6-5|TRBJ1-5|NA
CASRGGQNKLEPQHF
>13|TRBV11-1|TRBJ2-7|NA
CASSFERDYEQYF
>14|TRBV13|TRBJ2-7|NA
CASSPGGQYQEQYF
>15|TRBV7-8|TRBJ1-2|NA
CASSFRAGLNYGYTF
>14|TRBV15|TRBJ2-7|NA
CARIGDRSSYEQYF
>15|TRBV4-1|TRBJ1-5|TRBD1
CASSPIDRVDQPQHF
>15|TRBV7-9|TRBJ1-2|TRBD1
CASSQGGGSNYGYTF
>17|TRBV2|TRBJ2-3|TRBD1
CASSDTPGQGGTDTQYF
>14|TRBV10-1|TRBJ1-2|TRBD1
CASSVNRGNYGYTF
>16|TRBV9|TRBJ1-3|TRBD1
CASSVGGLTGRNTIYF
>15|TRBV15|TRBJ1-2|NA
CATSLVLSHVYGYTF